This T cell receptor (beta chain) was recorded in a study of identical twins. General study points: Where out-of-frame alpha sequences were twin-shared, they showed excess low generation probability.

TCRdb reprocessed the 5' RACE reads with MiXCR, giving one entry per CDR3 protein. The table includes roughly 750,000 distinct CDR3 sequences, 21% detected once. V lost 0 bases, J lost 8 bases, and 17 bases lay in between. The CDR3 runs to 15 residues. Germline CDR1 and CDR2: SGDLS and YYNGEE. To note about this clonotype: Its matching antigen is unknown.

Separately, the same data were catalogued under a study of T cells expressing NK-cell markers. From that second work: Seven donors tested HCMV-seropositive and one tested seronegative among the eight sequenced. An anti-gamma-delta TCR antibody was added in several experiments. It restricted sorting to alpha-beta TCR-expressing T cells. The CD3+CD56-NKG2C+ fraction of four donors was likewise dominated by these clonotypes.

This sequence was found in a young woman in good health. The genes are TRBV9 and TRBJ2-5, with D maybe TRBD2 (6 bases). Sequencing input: PBMCs. The CDR3 coding sequence is TGTGCCAGCAGCGTAGGTGGAACAGGCGGGGCAACCCAGTACTTC. The encoded protein is CASSVGGTGGATQYF.